This T cell receptor beta chain comes out of a study of blood T cell repertoires in COVID-19. Study-level information: Samples representing acute and convalescent COVID-19 were sourced from the United States, Italy and Spain. PBMCs, B-cell-depleted T cells, or T cells provided the cDNA or gDNA that made up the material.

To note about this clone: Sequence at one end of the junction differs from germline and may be a read error.

There are 15 residues in the CDR3. Per germline, CDR1 SGDLS and CDR2 YYNGEE. Per the study methods: Using reference gene primer amplification, nucleated cell counts were estimated. Here immunoSEQ multiplex PCR was the method, and the copy in TCRdb shows in-frame clones only, minus some. V, J and clone size reflect that table, while D and trimming were determined from the DNA. Of tens of thousands of clones in the sample, 75% to 90% were seen once. This chain links TRBV9 with TRBJ2-1; 10 positions match TRBD2. Material: peripheral blood. The receptor was derived from a man in his fifties or sixties with acute or convalescent COVID-19. The CDR3 DNA follows: TGTGCGAGCAACACACTAGCGGGGTCCTACAATGAGCAGTTCTTC. This codes for CASNTLAGSYNEQFF. Looking up the rest from reference TRBV9 and TRBJ2-1 gives the full variable domain: DSGVTQTPKHLITATGQRVTLRCSPRSGDLSVYWYQQSLDQGLQFLIQYYNGEERAKGNILERFSAQQFPDLHSELNLSSLELGDSALYFCASNTLAGSYNEQFFGPGTRLTVL.